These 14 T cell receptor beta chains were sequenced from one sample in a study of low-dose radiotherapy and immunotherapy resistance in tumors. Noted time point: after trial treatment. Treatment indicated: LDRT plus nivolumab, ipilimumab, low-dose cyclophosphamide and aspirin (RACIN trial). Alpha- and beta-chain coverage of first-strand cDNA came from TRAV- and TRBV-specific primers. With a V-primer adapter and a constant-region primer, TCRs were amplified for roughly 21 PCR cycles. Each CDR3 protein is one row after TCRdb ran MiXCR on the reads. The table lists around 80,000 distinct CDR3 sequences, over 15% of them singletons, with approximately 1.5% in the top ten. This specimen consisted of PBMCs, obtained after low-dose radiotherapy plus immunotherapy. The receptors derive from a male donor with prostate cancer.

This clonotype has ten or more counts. The CDR3 DNA sequence: TGTGCCAGCAGCGGCGGGGCGGGAATCTCCTACAATGAGCAGTTCTTC. Protein sequence: CASSGGAGISYNEQFF. The chain has TRBV9 and TRBJ2-1, with D perhaps matching TRBD2 (6 bases). Per the germline V gene, CDR1 is SGDLS and CDR2 is YYNGEE. The CDR3 has 16 amino acids. Trimming took off 3 bases at V and 0 bases at J, with 13 bases between the two ends.

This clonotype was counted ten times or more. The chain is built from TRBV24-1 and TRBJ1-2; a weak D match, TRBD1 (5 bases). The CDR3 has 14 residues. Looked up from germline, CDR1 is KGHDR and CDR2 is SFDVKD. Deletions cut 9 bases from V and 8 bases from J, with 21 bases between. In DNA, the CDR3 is TGTGCCACCCGAGATGGGAAAGGGACTTCGGGCTACACCTTC. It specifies CATRDGKGTSGYTF.

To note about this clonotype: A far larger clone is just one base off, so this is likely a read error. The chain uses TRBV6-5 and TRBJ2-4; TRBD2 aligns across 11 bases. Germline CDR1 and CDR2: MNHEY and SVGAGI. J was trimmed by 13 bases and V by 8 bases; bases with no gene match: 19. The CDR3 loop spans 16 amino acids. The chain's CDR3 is CASARLAGRAYNEQYF. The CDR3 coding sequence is TGTGCCAGCGCGAGACTAGCGGGAAGGGCCTACAATGAGCAGTACTTC.

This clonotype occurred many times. Written as DNA, the CDR3 is TGTGCCAGCAGCTTAATCGGGACCAATGAGCAGTTCTTC. Translated: CASSLIGTNEQFF. V usage is TRBV7-9 and J usage is TRBJ2-1; the D call may be TRBD1 or TRBD2 (5 bases each). V lost 2 bases and J 6 bases, leaving 8 bases between the germline ends. Per the germline V gene, CDR1 is SEHNR and CDR2 is FQNEAQ (reference sequence). The CDR3 runs to 13 residues.

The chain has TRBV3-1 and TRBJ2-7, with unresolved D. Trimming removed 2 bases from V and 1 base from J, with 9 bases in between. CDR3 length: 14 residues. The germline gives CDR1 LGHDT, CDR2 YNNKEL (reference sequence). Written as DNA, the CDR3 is TGTGCCAGCAGCCAAACTGCAGATTCCTACGAGCAGTACTTC. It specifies CASSQTADSYEQYF.

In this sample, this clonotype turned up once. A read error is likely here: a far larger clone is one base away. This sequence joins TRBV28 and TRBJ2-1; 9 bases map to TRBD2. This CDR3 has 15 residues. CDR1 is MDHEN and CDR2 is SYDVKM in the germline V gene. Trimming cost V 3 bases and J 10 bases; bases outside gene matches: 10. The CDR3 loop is CASSFGPSGAYEQFF. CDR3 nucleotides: TGTGCCAGCAGTTTTGGTCCTAGCGGGGCCTACGAGCAGTTCTTC.

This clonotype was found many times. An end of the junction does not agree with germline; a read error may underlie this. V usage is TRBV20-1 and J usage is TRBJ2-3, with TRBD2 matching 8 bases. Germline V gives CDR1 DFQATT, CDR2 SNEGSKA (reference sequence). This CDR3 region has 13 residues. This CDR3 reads CSARAGVGDTQYF. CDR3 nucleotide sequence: TGCAGTGCAAGAGCGGGAGTGGGTGATACGCAGTATTTT.

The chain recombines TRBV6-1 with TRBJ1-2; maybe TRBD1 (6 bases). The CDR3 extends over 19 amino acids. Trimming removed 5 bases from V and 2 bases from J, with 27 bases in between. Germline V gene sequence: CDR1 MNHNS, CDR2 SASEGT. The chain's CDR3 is CASSTDGFRDTYGNYGYTF. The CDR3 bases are TGTGCCAGCAGTACCGACGGTTTCCGGGACACCTATGGGAACTATGGCTACACCTTC.

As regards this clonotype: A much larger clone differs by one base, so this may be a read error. CDR3 nucleotides: TGTGCCAGCAGTGAAGAGGGGGGAGGTGGAAAACTGTTTTTT. Encoded protein: CASSEEGGGGKLFF. The rearrangement uses TRBV25-1 and TRBJ1-4; weak D call: TRBD1 (6 bases). V was pared by 2 bases and J by 10 bases, with 14 bases between. Germline CDR1 and CDR2: MGHDK and SYGVNS. This CDR3 comprises 14 residues.

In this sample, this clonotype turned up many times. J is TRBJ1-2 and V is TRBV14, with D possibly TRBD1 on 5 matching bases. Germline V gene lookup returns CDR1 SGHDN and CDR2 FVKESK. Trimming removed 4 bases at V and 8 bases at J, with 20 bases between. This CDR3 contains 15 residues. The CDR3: CASSRSTGPGRGYTF. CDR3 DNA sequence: TGTGCCAGCAGCCGTTCGACGGGGCCCGGGAGGGGCTACACCTTC.

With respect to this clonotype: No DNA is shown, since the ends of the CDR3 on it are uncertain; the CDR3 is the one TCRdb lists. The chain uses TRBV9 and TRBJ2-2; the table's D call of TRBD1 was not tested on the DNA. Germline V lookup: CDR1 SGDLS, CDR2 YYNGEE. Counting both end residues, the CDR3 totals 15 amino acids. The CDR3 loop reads CASSVGTDTGELFFF.

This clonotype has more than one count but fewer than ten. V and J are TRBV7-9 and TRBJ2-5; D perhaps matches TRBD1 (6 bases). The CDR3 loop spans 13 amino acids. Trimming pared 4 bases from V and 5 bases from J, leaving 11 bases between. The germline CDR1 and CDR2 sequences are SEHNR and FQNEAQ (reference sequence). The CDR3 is CASSSRQVETQYF. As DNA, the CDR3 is TGTGCCAGCAGCTCACGACAGGTGGAGACCCAGTACTTC.

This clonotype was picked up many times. The CDR3 DNA is TGTGCCAGCAGCCAGAACAGATTCAATGAAAAACTGTTTTTT. The encoded protein is CASSQNRFNEKLFF. The chain couples TRBV7-2 to TRBJ1-4; the D is unclear. V was trimmed by 5 bases and J by 5 bases, leaving 12 bases between them. CDR3 size: 14 residues. Germline CDR1 is SGHTA and CDR2 is FQGNSA.

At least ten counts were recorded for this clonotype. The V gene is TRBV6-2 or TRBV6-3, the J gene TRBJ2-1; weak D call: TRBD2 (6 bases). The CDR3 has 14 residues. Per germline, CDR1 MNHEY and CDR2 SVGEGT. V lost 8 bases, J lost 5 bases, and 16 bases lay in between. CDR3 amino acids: CASGGGTVNNEQFF. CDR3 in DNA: TGTGCCAGCGGTGGCGGGACGGTCAACAATGAGCAGTTCTTC.